These 13 T cell receptor beta chains came from one sample sequenced in a study of OX40 agonist ivuxolimab in advanced cancers. Profiled with immunoSEQ multiplex PCR; TCRdb holds only in-frame clones, not every one. The sample carries 110,000 or so clones, about 91% recorded once. Source: CD4+ or CD8+ T cells sorted from blood, taken in a trial of the OX40 agonist ivuxolimab. The source is an adult with an advanced solid tumor such as melanoma, head and neck, liver or kidney cancer.

The chain combines TRBV5-4 with TRBJ1-1; unclear D gene. Between the trimmed V and J ends, which lost 0 bases and 5 bases, there was a span of 11 bases. CDR3 length: 14 amino acids. Germline-derived CDR1 and CDR2 are SGHNT and YYREEE (reference sequence). The CDR3 bases are TGTGCCAGCAGCTTGGGGCAACTAGGGACTGAAGCTTTCTTT. Translation: CASSLGQLGTEAFF.

The chain couples TRBV5-1 to TRBJ2-7; D is tentatively TRBD1 or TRBD2 (6 bases each). The CDR3 contains 15 residues. Germline values: CDR1 SGHRS, CDR2 YFSETQ. V lost 1 base and J lost 2, with 13 bases in between. The CDR3 DNA follows: TGCGCCAGCAGCTTGATGGGGGGCGGTCCCTACGAGCAGTACTTC. It yields the protein CASSLMGGGPYEQYF. Using reference TRBV5-1 and TRBJ2-7 for the parts outside the CDR3, the full variable domain is KAGVTQTPRYLIKTRGQQVTLSCSPISGHRSVSWYQQTPGQGLQFLFEYFSETQRNKGNFPGRFSGRQFSNSRSEMNVSTLELGDSALYLCASSLMGGGPYEQYFGPGTRLTVT.

The chain recombines TRBV5-3 with TRBJ1-5; D is ambiguous. TRBV5-3 is placed among ORFs of uncertain function. The CDR3 length is 15 residues. Trimming stripped 1 base from V and 2 bases from J, with 10 bases between. CDR3 sequence reads: CARSLRGLGNQPQHF. Written as DNA, the CDR3 is TGTGCCAGAAGCTTGAGAGGGTTGGGCAATCAGCCCCAGCATTTT.

As regards this clone: The junction departs from germline at one end; a sequencing error may be responsible. DNA for the CDR3: TGTGCTAGCAGCTTGGGACAGGGATCGAACACCGGGGAGCTGTTTTTT. Translation gives CASSLGQGSNTGELFF. The chain couples TRBV7-7 to TRBJ2-2, with 9 bases identical to TRBD1. The CDR3 is 16 amino acids. Germline values: CDR1 SSHAT, CDR2 FNYEAQ (reference sequence).

The chain has TRBV5-8 and TRBJ1-5; no definite D call. The CDR3 loop spans 13 amino acids. CDR1 is SGHTS, CDR2 YDEGEE, per germline. Trimming stripped 4 bases from V and 8 bases from J, with 13 bases between. The CDR3 region has the DNA TGTGCCAGCAGCCTTGGAGAAAATAAGCCCCAGCATTTT. Its translation: CASSLGENKPQHF. Using reference TRBV5-8 and TRBJ1-5 for the parts outside the CDR3, the full variable domain is EAGVTQSPTHLIKTRGQQATLRCSPISGHTSVYWYQQALGLGLQFLLWYDEGEERNRGNFPPRFSGRQFPNYSSELNVNALELEDSALYLCASSLGENKPQHFGDGTRLSIL.

The chain employs TRBV11-3 and TRBJ2-3; 13 bases agree with TRBD2. With 3 bases clipped from V and 4 bases from J, the junction kept 7 bases outside the gene matches. The V gene's germline CDR1 is SGHNT and CDR2 YENEEA. The length of the CDR3 is 17 residues. CDR3 residues: CASSLAAGTSGADTQYF. CDR3 sequence (DNA): TGTGCCAGCAGCTTGGCCGCCGGGACTAGCGGGGCAGATACGCAGTATTTT.

This clone was seen a few times. This sequence joins TRBV30 and TRBJ1-1, with D hard to call. Germline CDR1 and CDR2: GTSNPN and SVGIG (reference sequence). The V and J ends lost 0 bases and 7 bases respectively, with 6 bases between them. CDR3 length: 11 residues. The CDR3 here is CAWSVSIEAFF. CDR3 nucleotide sequence: TGTGCCTGGAGTGTCTCGATTGAAGCTTTCTTT. The full variable domain, with the rest looked up from reference TRBV30 and TRBJ1-1, is SQTIHQWPATLVQPVGSPLSLECTVEGTSNPNLYWYRQAAGRGLQLLFYSVGIGQISSEVPQNLSASRPQDRQFILSSKKLLLSDSGFYLCAWSVSIEAFFGQGTRLTVV.

V is TRBV9 and J is TRBJ1-1; no clear D gene. CDR1 is SGDLS, CDR2 YYNGEE, per germline. This CDR3 is built from 14 residues. Trimming shortened V by 2 bases and J by 4 bases, and 12 bases separated the two germline ends. For the CDR3, the DNA is TGTGCCAGCAGCGTGGATTTTAGAGGCACTGAAGCTTTCTTT. Its protein product is CASSVDFRGTEAFF.

The V and J genes are TRBV5-1 and TRBJ2-7, with D possibly TRBD1 on 5 matching bases. V lost 0 bases, J lost 4 bases, and 8 bases lay in between. CDR1 and CDR2 (germline): SGHRS, YFSETQ. This CDR3 is 13 amino acids long. CDR3 coding DNA: TGCGCCAGCAGCTTGGAGGGGCGTTACGAGCAGTACTTC. Its translation: CASSLEGRYEQYF.

The CDR3 bases are TGTGCCATCAGTGAGTATAATGAGCAGTTCTTC. Encoded protein: CAISEYNEQFF. The chain joins TRBV10-3 to TRBJ2-1, with D unclear. V was pared by 1 base and J by 7 bases, with 2 bases between. The CDR3 is made up of 11 amino acids. Germline loops: CDR1 ENHRY, CDR2 SYGVKD.

This clone has a handful of counts. V and J are TRBV2 and TRBJ2-7; no definite D call. Trimming removed 8 bases from V and 3 bases from J, with 8 bases in between. Per germline, CDR1 SNHLY and CDR2 FYNNEI. This CDR3 has 11 amino acids. In DNA, the CDR3 is TGTGCCAGCGGCATATTCTACGAGCAGTACTTC. Translated: CASGIFYEQYF.

The chain combines TRBV14 with TRBJ2-2, with D hard to call. CDR3 length: 13 amino acids. The ends were cut back, 1 base at V and 7 bases at J, with 7 bases in the middle. Germline CDR1 SGHDN, CDR2 FVKESK. DNA for the CDR3: TGTGCCAGCAGCCAAGTACCCCTCGGGGAGCTGTTTTTT. Its translation is CASSQVPLGELFF.

CDR3 coding DNA: TGTGCCAGCAGCCGGTCGGTGGGCGGATCCGAAACAGATACGCAGTATTTT. Translated, it gives CASSRSVGGSETDTQYF. The gene calls are TRBV7-8 and TRBJ2-3; unclear D gene. Germline CDR1 SGHVS, CDR2 FQNEAQ. This CDR3 is built from 17 residues. With 5 bases removed from V and 3 bases from J, the gap between germline ends came to 21 bases.